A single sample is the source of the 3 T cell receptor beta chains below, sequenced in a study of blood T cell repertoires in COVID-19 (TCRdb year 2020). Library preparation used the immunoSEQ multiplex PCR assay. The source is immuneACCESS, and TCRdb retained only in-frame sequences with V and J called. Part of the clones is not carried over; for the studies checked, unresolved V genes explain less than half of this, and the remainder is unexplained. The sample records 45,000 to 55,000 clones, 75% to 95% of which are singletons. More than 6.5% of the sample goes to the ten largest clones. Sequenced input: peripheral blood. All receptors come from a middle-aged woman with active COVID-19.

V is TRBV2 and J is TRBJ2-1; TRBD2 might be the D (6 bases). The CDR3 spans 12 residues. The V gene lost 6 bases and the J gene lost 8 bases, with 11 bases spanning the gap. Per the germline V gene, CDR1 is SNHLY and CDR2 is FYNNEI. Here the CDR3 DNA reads TGTGCCAGCAGGGCCCCGGGGGATGAGCAGTTCTTC. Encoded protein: CASRAPGDEQFF.

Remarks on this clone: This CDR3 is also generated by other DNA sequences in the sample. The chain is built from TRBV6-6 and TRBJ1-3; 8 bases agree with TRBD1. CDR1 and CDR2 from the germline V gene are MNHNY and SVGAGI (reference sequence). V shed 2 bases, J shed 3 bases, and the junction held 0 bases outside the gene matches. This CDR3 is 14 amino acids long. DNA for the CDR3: TGTGCCAGCAGTTACGGACAGGGTGGAAACACCATATATTTT. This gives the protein CASSYGQGGNTIYF.

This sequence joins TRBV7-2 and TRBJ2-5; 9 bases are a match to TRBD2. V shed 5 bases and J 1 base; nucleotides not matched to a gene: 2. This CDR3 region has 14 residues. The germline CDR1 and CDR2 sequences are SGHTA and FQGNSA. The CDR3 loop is CASSAGLAQETQYF. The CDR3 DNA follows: TGTGCCAGCAGCGCGGGACTAGCCCAAGAGACCCAGTACTTC. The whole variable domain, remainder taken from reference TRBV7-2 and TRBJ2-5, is GAGVSQSPSNKVTEKGKDVELRCDPISGHTALYWYRQSLGQGLEFLIYFQGNSAPDKSGLPSDRFSAERTGGSVSTLTIQRTQQEDSAVYLCASSAGLAQETQYFGPGTRLLVL.